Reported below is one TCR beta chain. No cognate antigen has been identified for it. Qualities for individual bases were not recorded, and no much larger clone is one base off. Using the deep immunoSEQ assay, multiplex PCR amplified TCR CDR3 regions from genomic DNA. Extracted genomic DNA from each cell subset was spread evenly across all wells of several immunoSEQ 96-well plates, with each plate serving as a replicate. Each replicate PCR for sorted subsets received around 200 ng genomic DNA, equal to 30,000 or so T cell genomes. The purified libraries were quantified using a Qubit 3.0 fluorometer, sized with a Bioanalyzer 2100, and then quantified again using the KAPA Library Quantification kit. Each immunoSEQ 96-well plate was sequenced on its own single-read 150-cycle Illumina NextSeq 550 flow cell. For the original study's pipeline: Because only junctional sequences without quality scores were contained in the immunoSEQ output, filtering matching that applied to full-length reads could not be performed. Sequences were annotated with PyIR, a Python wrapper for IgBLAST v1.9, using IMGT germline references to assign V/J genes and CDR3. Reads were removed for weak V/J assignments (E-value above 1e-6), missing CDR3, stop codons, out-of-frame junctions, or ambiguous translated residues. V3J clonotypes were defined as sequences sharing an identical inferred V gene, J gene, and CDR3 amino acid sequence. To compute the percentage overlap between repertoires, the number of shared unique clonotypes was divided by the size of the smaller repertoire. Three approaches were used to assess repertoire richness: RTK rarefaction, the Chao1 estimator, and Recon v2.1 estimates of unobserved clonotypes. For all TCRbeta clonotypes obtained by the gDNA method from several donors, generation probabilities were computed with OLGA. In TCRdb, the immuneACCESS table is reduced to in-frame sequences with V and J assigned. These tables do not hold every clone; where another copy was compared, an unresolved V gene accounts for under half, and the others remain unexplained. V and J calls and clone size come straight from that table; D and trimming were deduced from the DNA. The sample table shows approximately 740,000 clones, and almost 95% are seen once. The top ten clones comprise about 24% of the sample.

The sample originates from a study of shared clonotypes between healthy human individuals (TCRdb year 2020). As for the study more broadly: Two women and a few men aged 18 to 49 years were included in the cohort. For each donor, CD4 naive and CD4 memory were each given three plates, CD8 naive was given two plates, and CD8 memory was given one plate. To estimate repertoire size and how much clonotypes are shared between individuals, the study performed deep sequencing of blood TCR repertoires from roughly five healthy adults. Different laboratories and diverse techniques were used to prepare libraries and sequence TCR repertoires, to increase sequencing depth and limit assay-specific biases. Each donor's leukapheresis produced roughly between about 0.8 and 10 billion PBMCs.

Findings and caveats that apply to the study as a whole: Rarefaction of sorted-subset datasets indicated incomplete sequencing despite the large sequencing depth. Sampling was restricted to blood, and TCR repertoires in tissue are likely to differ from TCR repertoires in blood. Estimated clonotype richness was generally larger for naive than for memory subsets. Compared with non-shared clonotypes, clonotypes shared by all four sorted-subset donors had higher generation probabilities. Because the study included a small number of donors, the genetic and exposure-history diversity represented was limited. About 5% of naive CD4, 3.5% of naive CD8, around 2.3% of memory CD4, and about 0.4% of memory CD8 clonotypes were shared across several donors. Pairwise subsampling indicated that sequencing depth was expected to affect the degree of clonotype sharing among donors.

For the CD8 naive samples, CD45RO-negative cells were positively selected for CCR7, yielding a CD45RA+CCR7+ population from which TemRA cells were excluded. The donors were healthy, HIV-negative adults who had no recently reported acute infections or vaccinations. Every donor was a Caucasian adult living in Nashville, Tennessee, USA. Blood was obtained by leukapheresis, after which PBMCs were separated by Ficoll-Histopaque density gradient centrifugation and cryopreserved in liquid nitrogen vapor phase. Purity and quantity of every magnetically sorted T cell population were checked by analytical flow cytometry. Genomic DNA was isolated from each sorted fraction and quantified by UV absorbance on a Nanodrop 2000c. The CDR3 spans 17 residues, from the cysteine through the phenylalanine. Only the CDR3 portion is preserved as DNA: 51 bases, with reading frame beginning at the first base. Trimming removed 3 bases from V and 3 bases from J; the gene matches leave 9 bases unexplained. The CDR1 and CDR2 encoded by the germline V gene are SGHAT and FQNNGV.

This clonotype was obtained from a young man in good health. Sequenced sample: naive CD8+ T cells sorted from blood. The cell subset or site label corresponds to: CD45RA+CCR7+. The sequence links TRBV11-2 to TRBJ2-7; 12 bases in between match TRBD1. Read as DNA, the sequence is TGTGCCAGCAGCTTCTCCGGGACAGGGGGCGGGTTCTACGAGCAGTACTTC. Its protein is CASSFSGTGGGFYEQYF. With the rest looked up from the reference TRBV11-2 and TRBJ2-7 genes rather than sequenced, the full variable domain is EAGVAQSPRYKIIEKRQSVAFWCNPISGHATLYWYQQILGQGPKLLIQFQNNGVVDDSQLPKDRFSAERLKGVDSTLKIQPAKLEDSAVYLCASSFSGTGGGFYEQYFGPGTRLTVT.